This T cell receptor beta chain was observed in a study of cytomegalovirus exposure and HLA in healthy donors. Study-wide results and limits: The authors listed 164 TCR beta chains as cytomegalovirus-associated. A later analysis found that most CMV-associated TCR beta chains appeared HLA-restricted.

Concerning this clone itself: Its antigen is still unknown.

The PCR was carried out with 60 Vbeta primers and 13 Jbeta primers. Profiling relied on immunoSEQ multiplex PCR, and the TCRdb table lists in-frame clones only, not all of them. The sample has over 55,000 clones, about 80% seen once. The CDR3 length is 18 residues. CDR1 and CDR2 (germline): SGHDT, YYEEEE. V was pared by 1 base and J by 0 bases, with 5 bases of the junction left unmatched. What was sequenced was PBMCs. The V and J genes are TRBV5-6 and TRBJ2-6; TRBD1 matches 9 bases. The receptor's source is a man aged 35 to 55 in good health and CMV-seronegative. The CDR3 nucleotides are TGTGCCAGCAGCTTGTATCGGGACAGGGCCTCTGGGGCCAACGTCCTGACTTTC. This gives the protein CASSLYRDRASGANVLTF.